A single sample is the source of the 22 T cell receptor beta chains below, sequenced in a study of T cell responses to AZD1222 COVID-19 vaccine. Assay used: immunoSEQ multiplex PCR; TCRdb lists only in-frame clones, some missing. The table records 150,000 to 200,000 clones, roughly 94% of them present only once. The sample in question was peripheral blood, obtained 28 days after the second AZD1222 dose. The receptors derive from an adult who received the AZD1222 COVID-19 vaccine.

The chain uses TRBV2 and TRBJ1-1; D is ambiguous. V lost 6 bases and J 6 bases, leaving 11 bases between the germline ends. CDR3 size: 12 residues. Germline V gene data show CDR1 as SNHLY and CDR2 as FYNNEI. As DNA, the CDR3 is TGTGCCAGCAGAGTGACTCCGGCTGAAGCTTTCTTT. This codes for CASRVTPAEAFF.

This clone appeared a few times. DNA for the CDR3: TGTGCCAGCTATTCGGAGGGCCCAGAGGGTCCCACTGAAGCTTTCTTT. Protein: CASYSEGPEGPTEAFF. The rearrangement links TRBV27 to TRBJ1-1; D unresolved. This CDR3 spans 16 amino acids. From germline, CDR1 is MNHEY and CDR2 SMNVEV (reference sequence). The V end was cut by 8 bases, the J end by 4 bases, with 23 bases between.

The chain links TRBV5-5 to TRBJ2-1; 10 positions agree with TRBD2. CDR1 and CDR2 (germline): SGHKS, YYEKEE (reference sequence). This CDR3 is 16 amino acids long. V lost 0 bases, J lost 2 bases, and 2 bases stayed unmatched. CDR3 region: CASSLGLAGAYNEQFF. The CDR3 DNA sequence: TGTGCCAGCAGCTTGGGCCTAGCGGGAGCCTACAATGAGCAGTTCTTC.

CDR3 DNA: TGTGCTAGTGAATTCGGAAACACCATATATTTT. Its protein product is CASEFGNTIYF. This chain connects TRBV12-5 to TRBJ1-3, with D unclear. The CDR3 covers 11 residues. Germline values: CDR1 LGHNT, CDR2 FRNRAP. Trimming took 7 bases from V and 4 from J, leaving 5 bases between them.

The chain carries TRBV28 and TRBJ1-2, with no clear D. The CDR3 runs to 11 residues. Germline-derived CDR1 and CDR2 are MDHEN and SYDVKM. The CDR3 DNA reads as TGTGCTTCGGGTCGGGTCTATGGCTACACCTTC. This gives the protein CASGRVYGYTF.

CDR3 residues: CASSESARTTGELFF. The CDR3 DNA is TGCGCCAGCAGTGAGTCAGCTCGGACCACCGGGGAGCTGTTTTTT. This rearrangement joins TRBV10-2 to TRBJ2-2, with unresolved D. Germline-derived CDR1 and CDR2 are WSHSY and SAAADI. Deletions cut 0 bases from V and 4 bases from J, with 9 bases between. The CDR3 is made up of 15 amino acids.

This clone has just one count. The rearrangement joins TRBV18 to TRBJ2-3; 12 bases line up with TRBD2. Germline loops: CDR1 KGHSH, CDR2 LQKENI. There are 20 residues in the CDR3. V lost 3 bases and J lost 4; bases outside the gene matches: 17. For the CDR3, the DNA is TGTGCCAGCTCACCGTTGGGGACGACTAGCGGGAGTGGTAGGCCAGATACGCAGTATTTT. Its translation is CASSPLGTTSGSGRPDTQYF.

There are a few counts of this clone. The chain couples TRBV6-2 or TRBV6-3 to TRBJ1-1, with a weak D call TRBD1 (5 bases). CDR1 and CDR2 (germline): MNHEY, SVGEGT. The CDR3 sequence is 14 residues long. V gave up 2 bases and J gave up 3 bases, with 10 bases separating them. CDR3 in DNA: TGTGCCAGCAGTTACGGCCAGGGCCACACTGAAGCTTTCTTT. It is translated as CASSYGQGHTEAFF.

With respect to this clone: The junction shows a germline mismatch at one end, possibly a read error. This chain links TRBV7-8 with TRBJ2-7, with 8 nucleotides matching TRBD1. Germline CDR1 is SGHVS and CDR2 is FQNEAQ. The CDR3 has 12 amino acids. The chain's CDR3 is CASSQRTGSVFF. CDR3 nucleotides: TGTGCCAGCAGCCAGAGGACAGGGAGCGTCTTCTTC.

J is TRBJ2-7 and V is TRBV6-5; TRBD1 is a possible D gene (7 bases). Germline V gene data show CDR1 as MNHEY and CDR2 as SVGAGI. V was cut by 10 bases and J by 4 bases, with 17 bases left in between. The CDR3 sequence is 13 residues long. CDR3 loop: CATRGRPEYEQYF. The CDR3 DNA sequence: TGTGCCACCAGGGGGAGGCCAGAATACGAGCAGTACTTC.

This clone appeared a single time. This chain connects TRBV5-1 to TRBJ2-7, with D unclear. Germline CDR1 reads SGHRS; CDR2 reads YFSETQ. This CDR3 region has 14 residues. The ends were cut back, 2 bases at V and 5 bases at J, with 14 bases in the middle. The CDR3 loop is CASSFGPTGDEQYF. CDR3 sequence (DNA): TGCGCCAGCAGCTTTGGCCCGACCGGCGACGAGCAGTACTTC.

The chain has TRBV5-1 and TRBJ2-3; possibly TRBD1 for D (7 bases). This CDR3 spans 13 amino acids. Trimming stripped 3 bases from V and 7 bases from J, with 12 bases between. From germline, CDR1 is SGHRS and CDR2 YFSETQ. DNA for the CDR3: TGCGCCAGCAGCTCCCAGGGGGGCAATACGCAGTATTTT. This codes for CASSSQGGNTQYF.

The chain couples TRBV9 to TRBJ2-7; TRBD1 aligns across 7 bases. From germline, CDR1 is SGDLS and CDR2 YYNGEE. The CDR3 covers 16 residues. Trimming took 0 bases from V and 2 from J; bases not matched to a gene: 8. The CDR3 coding sequence is TGTGCCAGCAGCGTAGAGGGGGACAGAGGTACCTACGAGCAGTACTTC. It codes for CASSVEGDRGTYEQYF.

This chain links TRBV27 with TRBJ1-2; D not resolved. CDR3 size: 13 residues. The V end was cut by 6 bases, the J end by 0 bases, with 8 bases between. Germline V CDR1 and CDR2: MNHEY, SMNVEV (reference sequence). CDR3 region: CASRPITNYGYTF. The CDR3 DNA follows: TGTGCCAGCAGACCCATTACTAACTATGGCTACACCTTC.

The chain uses TRBV5-1 and TRBJ2-5; no clear D gene. Germline loops: CDR1 SGHRS, CDR2 YFSETQ. The CDR3 totals 13 residues. V gave up 6 bases and J gave up 4 bases, with 13 bases separating them. This chain's CDR3 is CASTSGVAETQYF. The CDR3 DNA is TGCGCCAGCACCTCTGGGGTGGCAGAGACCCAGTACTTC.

The chain uses TRBV4-1 and TRBJ2-1; 13 bases are a match to TRBD2. CDR1 and CDR2 from the germline V gene are MGHRA and YSYEKL. V gave up 4 bases and J gave up 10 bases; unmatched junction bases: 7. The CDR3 runs to 15 residues. CDR3 nucleotide sequence: TGCGCCAGCAGCCGACTTCCGGGACTAGCGGGAGAGCAGTTCTTC. Protein sequence: CASSRLPGLAGEQFF.

The genes are TRBV29-1 and TRBJ2-1, with 8 bases identical to TRBD1. The CDR3 covers 13 residues. Trimming cost V 5 bases and J 1 base; bases outside gene matches: 1. Germline loops: CDR1 SQVTM, CDR2 ANQGSEA. The CDR3: CSVNRGSYNEQFF. The CDR3 nucleotides are TGCAGCGTTAACAGGGGGTCCTACAATGAGCAGTTCTTC.

The rearrangement uses TRBV6-5 and TRBJ1-2; TRBD1 agrees at 7 bases. The CDR3 has 14 residues. The V segment lost 6 bases and the J segment 2 bases; nucleotides outside the gene matches: 6. The V gene's germline CDR1 is MNHEY and CDR2 SVGAGI. The CDR3 sequence: CASSLTGLNYGYTF. As DNA, the CDR3 is TGTGCCAGCAGCCTGACAGGGCTGAACTATGGCTACACCTTC.

The rearrangement uses TRBV11-2 and TRBJ2-3, with 9 bases that match TRBD1. CDR1 is SGHAT, CDR2 FQNNGV, per germline. The junction had 4 bases not matched to a gene; V was cut back by 3 bases and J by 3 bases. This CDR3 region has 15 residues. The CDR3 nucleotides read TGTGCCAGCAGCTTTACAGGGGGCAATACAGATACGCAGTATTTT. Translated: CASSFTGGNTDTQYF.

CDR3 amino acids: CASSWTLGPAFF. In nucleotides, the CDR3 is TGTGCCAGCAGCTGGACCCTCGGGCCAGCTTTCTTT. The chain combines TRBV7-2 with TRBJ1-1; D is unclear. CDR3 length: 12 amino acids. V lost 4 bases and J lost 10, with 13 bases in between. Looked up from germline, CDR1 is SGHTA and CDR2 is FQGNSA.

The V gene is TRBV10-2, the J gene TRBJ1-2, with D perhaps matching TRBD1 (5 bases). The germline V gene has CDR1 WSHSY and CDR2 SAAADI. This CDR3 region has 16 residues. The V and J ends lost 4 bases and 4 bases respectively, with 19 bases between them. The DNA for the CDR3 is TGCGCCAGCAGTGCCCCTAGCGGGGCCGGGGTCTATGGCTACACCTTC. Translation: CASSAPSGAGVYGYTF.

The CDR3 DNA is TGTGCCAGCAGTGAATATGGGGGCCGGACAGACAATGGAGCTTTCTTT. This codes for CASSEYGGRTDNGAFF. This chain connects TRBV25-1 to TRBJ1-1; a possible D gene is TRBD1 (6 bases). This CDR3 contains 16 residues. CDR1 MGHDK and CDR2 SYGVNS come from the germline V gene. The V end was cut by 0 bases, the J end by 10 bases, with 21 bases between.